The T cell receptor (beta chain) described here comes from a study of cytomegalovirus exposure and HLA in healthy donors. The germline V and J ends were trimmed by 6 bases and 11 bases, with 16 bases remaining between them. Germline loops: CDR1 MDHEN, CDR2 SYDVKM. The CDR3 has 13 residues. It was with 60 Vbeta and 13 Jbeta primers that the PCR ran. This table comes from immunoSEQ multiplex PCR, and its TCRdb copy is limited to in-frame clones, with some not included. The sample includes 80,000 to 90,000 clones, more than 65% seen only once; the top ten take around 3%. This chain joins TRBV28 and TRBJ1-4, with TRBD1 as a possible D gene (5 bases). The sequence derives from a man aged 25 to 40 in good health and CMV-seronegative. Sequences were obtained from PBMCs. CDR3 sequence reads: CASSPGLKGKLFF. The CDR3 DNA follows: TGTGCCAGCAGCCCGGGACTCAAGGGGAAACTGTTTTTT.